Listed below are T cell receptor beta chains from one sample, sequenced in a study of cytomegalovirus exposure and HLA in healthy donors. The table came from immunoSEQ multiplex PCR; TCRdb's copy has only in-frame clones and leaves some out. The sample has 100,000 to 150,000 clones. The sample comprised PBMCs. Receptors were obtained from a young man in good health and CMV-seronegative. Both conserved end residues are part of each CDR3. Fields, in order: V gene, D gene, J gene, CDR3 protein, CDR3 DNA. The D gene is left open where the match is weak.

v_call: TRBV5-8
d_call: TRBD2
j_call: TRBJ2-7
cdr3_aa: CASSFVSGGGSYEQYF
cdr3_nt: TGTGCCAGCAGCTTCGTTTCCGGGGGGGGGTCCTACGAGCAGTACTTC

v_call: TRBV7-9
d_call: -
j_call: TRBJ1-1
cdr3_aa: CASSLGAANTEAFF
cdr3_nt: TGTGCCAGCAGCTTAGGCGCCGCGAACACTGAAGCTTTCTTT

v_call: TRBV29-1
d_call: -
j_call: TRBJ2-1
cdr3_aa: CSVVPTRSYNEQFF
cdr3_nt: TGCAGCGTCGTACCAACCAGGTCCTACAATGAGCAGTTCTTC

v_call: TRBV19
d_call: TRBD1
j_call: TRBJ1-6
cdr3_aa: CASSIGGQEQSPLHF
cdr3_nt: TGTGCCAGTAGTATTGGTGGACAGGAGCAATCACCCCTCCACTTT

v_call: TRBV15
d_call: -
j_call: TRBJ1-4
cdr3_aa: CATSRDRDQGSEKLFF
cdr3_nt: TGTGCCACCAGCAGAGATCGGGACCAGGGGAGCGAAAAACTGTTTTTT

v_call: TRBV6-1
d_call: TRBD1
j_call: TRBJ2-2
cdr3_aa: CASSETGGTGELFF
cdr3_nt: TGTGCCAGCAGCGAAACAGGGGGCACCGGGGAGCTGTTTTTT

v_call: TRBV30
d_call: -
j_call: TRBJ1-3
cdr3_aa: CAWQRKVTGTSGNTIYF
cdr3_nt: TGTGCCTGGCAAAGAAAGGTCACAGGGACCTCTGGAAACACCATATATTTT

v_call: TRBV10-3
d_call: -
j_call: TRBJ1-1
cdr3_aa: CAIRGAQNTEAFF
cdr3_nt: TGTGCCATCAGGGGGGCACAGAACACTGAAGCTTTCTTT

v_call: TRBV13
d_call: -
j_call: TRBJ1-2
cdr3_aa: CASSPGRHGYTF
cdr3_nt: TGTGCCAGCAGCCCCGGGAGGCATGGCTACACCTTC

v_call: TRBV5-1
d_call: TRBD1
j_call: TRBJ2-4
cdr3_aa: CASSLETGAKNIQYF
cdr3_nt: TGCGCCAGCAGCTTGGAGACAGGGGCCAAAAACATTCAGTACTTC

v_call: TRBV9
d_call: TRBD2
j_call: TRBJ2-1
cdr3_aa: CASSVSPSGTFGTSGGANEQFF
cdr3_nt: TGTGCCAGCAGCGTCTCTCCCTCCGGGACATTCGGTACTAGCGGGGGGGCCAATGAGCAGTTCTTC

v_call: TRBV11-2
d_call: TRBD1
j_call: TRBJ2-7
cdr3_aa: CASSPGQALIYEQYF
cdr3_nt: TGTGCCAGCAGCCCGGGACAGGCTCTGATCTACGAGCAGTACTTC

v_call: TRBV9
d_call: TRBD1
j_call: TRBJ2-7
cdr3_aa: CASSVAQGISYEQYF
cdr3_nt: TGTGCCAGCAGCGTCGCACAGGGGATCTCCTACGAGCAGTACTTC

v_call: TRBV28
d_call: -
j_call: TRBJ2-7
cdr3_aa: CASSFRGSYEQYF
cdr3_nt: TGTGCCAGCAGTTTTCGGGGGTCCTACGAGCAGTACTTC

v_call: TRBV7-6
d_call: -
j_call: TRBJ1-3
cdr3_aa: CASSPWDSFSSGNTIYF
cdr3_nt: TGTGCCAGCAGCCCATGGGACTCCTTCAGCTCTGGAAACACCATATATTTT

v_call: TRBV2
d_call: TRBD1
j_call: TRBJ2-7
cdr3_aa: CAMTGGRYEQYF
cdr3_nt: TGTGCCATGACAGGGGGCAGGTACGAGCAGTACTTC

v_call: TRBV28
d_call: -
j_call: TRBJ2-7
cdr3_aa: CASRTGSSYEQYF
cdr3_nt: TGTGCCAGCAGGACCGGGTCTTCCTACGAGCAGTACTTC

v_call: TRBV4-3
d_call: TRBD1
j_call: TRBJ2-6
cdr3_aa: CASSQARTGGFGANVLTF
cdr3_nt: TGCGCCAGCAGCCAAGCCCGAACAGGGGGATTTGGGGCCAACGTCCTGACTTTC

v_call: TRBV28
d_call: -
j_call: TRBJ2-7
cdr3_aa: CASSLRAYEQYF
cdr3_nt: TGTGCCAGCAGTTTACGGGCCTACGAGCAGTACTTC

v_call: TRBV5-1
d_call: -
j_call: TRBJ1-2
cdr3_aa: CASSLVEGGYTF
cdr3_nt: TGCGCCAGCAGCTTGGTTGAGGGCGGCTACACCTTC

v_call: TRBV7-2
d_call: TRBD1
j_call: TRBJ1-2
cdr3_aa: CASSSTGGYGYTF
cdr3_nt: TGTGCCAGCAGCTCGACAGGGGGCTATGGCTACACCTTC

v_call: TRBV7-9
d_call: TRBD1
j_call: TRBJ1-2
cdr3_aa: CASSLTGEFGGYTF
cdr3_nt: TGTGCCAGCAGCTTGACAGGGGAATTTGGGGGCTACACCTTC

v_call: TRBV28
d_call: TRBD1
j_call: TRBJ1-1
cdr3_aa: CASRTAGTGALNTEAFF
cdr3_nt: TGTGCCAGCAGAACAGCCGGGACAGGGGCCTTGAACACTGAAGCTTTCTTT

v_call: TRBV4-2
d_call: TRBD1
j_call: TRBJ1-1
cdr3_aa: CASSQARTGGTEAFF
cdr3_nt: TGTGCCAGCAGCCAGGCAAGGACAGGGGGGACTGAAGCTTTCTTT

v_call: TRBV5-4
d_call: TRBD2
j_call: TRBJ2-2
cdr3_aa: CASSLASGGTGELFF
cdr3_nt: TGTGCCAGCAGCTTAGCTAGCGGGGGGACCGGGGAGCTGTTTTTT

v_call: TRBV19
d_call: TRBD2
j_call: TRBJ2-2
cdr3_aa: CASTTPSGRAPGELFF
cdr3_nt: TGTGCCAGTACCACACCTAGCGGGAGGGCCCCCGGGGAGCTGTTTTTT

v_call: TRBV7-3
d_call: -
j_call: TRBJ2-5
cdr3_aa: CASRSEQGAETQYF
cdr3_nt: TGTGCCAGCAGAAGTGAACAGGGAGCAGAGACCCAGTACTTC

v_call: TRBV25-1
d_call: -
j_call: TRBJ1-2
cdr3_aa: CASKSGNPHGYTF
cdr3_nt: TGTGCCAGCAAATCCGGGAACCCCCATGGCTACACCTTC

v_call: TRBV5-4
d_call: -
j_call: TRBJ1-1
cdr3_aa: CASSLPWGGTTEAFF
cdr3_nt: TGTGCCAGCAGCTTACCCTGGGGGGGCACGACTGAAGCTTTCTTT

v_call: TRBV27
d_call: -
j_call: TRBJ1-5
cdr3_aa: CASSLQGSNQPQHF
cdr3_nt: TGTGCCAGCAGTTTACAGGGAAGCAATCAGCCCCAGCATTTT

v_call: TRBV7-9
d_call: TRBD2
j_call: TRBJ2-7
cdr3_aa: CASSHTSGLTYEQYF
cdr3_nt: TGTGCCAGCAGCCACACTAGCGGGCTTACCTACGAGCAGTACTTC

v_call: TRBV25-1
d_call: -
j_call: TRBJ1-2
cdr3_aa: CASNKGVGGYTF
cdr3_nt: TGTGCCAGCAACAAGGGGGTGGGCGGCTACACCTTC

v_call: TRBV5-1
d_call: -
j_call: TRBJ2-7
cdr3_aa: CASSFLVSGYEQYF
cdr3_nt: TGCGCCAGCAGCTTTCTGGTCAGTGGCTACGAGCAGTACTTC

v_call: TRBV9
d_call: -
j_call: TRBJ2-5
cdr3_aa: CASSRYAGGTLVETQYF
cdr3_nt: TGTGCCAGCAGTCGTTATGCCGGGGGGACACTAGTAGAGACCCAGTACTTC

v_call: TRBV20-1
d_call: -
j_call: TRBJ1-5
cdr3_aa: CSARRNQPQHF
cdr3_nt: TGCAGTGCTAGGAGAAATCAGCCCCAGCATTTT

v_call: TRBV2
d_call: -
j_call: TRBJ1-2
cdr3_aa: CASRQGYGYTF
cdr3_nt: TGTGCCAGCAGACAGGGTTACGGCTACACCTTC

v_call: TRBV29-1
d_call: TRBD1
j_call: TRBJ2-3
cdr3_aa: CSVEVLGQLTDTQYF
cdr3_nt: TGCAGCGTTGAAGTCCTGGGACAGCTCACAGATACGCAGTATTTT

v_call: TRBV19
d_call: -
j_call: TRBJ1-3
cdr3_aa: CASSSAGSLHTIYF
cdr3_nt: TGTGCCAGTAGCTCCGCAGGCTCCCTCCACACCATATATTTT

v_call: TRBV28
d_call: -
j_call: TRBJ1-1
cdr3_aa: CASSLPQGNTEAFF
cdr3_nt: TGTGCCAGCAGTTTGCCCCAGGGGAACACTGAAGCTTTCTTT

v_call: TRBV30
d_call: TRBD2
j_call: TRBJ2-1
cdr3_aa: CAWSPSGKAHNEQFF
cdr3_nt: TGTGCCTGGAGTCCTAGCGGGAAGGCGCACAATGAGCAGTTCTTC

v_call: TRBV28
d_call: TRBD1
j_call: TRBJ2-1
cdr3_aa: CASSSLDRAIRNEQFF
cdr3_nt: TGTGCCAGCAGTTCCCTGGACAGGGCTATTAGGAATGAGCAGTTCTTC

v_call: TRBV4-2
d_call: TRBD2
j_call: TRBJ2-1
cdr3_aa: CASSQLLAGNEQFF
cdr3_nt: TGTGCCAGCAGCCAATTACTAGCGGGTAATGAGCAGTTCTTC

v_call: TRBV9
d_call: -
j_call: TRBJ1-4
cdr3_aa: CASSVGQFNEKLFF
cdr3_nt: TGTGCCAGCAGCGTCGGACAGTTTAATGAAAAACTGTTTTTT

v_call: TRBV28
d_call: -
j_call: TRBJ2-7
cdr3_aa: CASSLGGSYEQYF
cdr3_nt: TGTGCCAGCAGTTTAGGAGGCTCCTACGAGCAGTACTTC

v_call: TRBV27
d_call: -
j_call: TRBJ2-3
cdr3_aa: CASSPTTSTADTQYF
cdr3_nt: TGTGCCAGCAGCCCCACCACGTCTACCGCAGATACGCAGTATTTT

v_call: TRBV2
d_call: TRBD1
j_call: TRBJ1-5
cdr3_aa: CASSPGQGHQPQHF
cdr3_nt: TGTGCCAGCAGTCCTGGACAGGGCCATCAGCCCCAGCATTTT

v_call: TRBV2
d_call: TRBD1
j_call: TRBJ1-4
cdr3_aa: CASSGQGNEKLFF
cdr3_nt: TGTGCCAGCAGTGGACAGGGCAATGAAAAACTGTTTTTT

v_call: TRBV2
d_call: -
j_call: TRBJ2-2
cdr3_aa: CASIPVPNTGELFF
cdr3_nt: TGTGCCAGCATTCCAGTCCCGAACACCGGGGAGCTGTTTTTT

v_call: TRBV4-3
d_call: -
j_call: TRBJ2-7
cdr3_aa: CASSQGGGTYEQYF
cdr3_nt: TGCGCCAGCAGCCAAGGTGGGGGCACCTACGAGCAGTACTTC